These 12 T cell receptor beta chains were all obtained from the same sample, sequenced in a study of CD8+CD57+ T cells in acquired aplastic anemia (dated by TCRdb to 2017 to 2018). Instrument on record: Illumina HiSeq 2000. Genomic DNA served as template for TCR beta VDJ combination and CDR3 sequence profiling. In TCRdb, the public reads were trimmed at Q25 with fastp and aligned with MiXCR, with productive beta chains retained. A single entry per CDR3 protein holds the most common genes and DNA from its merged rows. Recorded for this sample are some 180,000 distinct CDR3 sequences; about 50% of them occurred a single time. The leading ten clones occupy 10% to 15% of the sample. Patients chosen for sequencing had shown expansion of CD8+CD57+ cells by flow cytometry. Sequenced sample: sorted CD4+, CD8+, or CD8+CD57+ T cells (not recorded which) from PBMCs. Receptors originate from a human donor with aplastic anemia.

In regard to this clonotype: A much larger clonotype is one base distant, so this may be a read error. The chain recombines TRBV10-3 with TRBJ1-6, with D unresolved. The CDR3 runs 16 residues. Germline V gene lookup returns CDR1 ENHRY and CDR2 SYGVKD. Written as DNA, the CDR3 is TGTGCCACCCGCTCGACTCTGAGCTCCTATAATTCACCCCTCTACTTT. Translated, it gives CATRSTLSSYNSPLYF.

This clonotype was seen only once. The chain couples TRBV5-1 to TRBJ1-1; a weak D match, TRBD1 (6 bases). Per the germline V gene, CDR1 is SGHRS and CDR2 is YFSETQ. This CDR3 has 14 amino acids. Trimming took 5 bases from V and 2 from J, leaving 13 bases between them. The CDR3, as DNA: TGCGCCAGCAGACAGGGACATATTAACACTGAAGCTTTCTTT. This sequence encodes CASRQGHINTEAFF.

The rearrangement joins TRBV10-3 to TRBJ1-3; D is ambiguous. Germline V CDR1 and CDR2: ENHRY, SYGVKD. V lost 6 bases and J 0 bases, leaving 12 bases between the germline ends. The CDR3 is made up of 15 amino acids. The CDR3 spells CAISTGRLSGNTIYF. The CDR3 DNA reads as TGTGCCATCAGCACCGGACGGCTCTCTGGAAACACCATATATTTT.

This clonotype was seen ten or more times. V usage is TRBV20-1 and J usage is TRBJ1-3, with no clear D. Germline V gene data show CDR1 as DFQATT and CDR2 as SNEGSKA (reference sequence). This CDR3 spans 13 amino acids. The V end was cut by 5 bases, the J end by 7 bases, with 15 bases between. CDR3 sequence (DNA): TGCAGTGCTTACGACTTGTCCGGGAACACCATATATTTT. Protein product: CSAYDLSGNTIYF.

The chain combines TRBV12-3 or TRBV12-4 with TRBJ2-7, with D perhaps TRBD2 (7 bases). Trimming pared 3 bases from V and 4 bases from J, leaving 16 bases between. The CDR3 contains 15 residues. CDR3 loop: CASSFGGGPFYEQYF. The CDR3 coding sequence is TGTGCCAGCAGTTTTGGGGGGGGGCCTTTTTACGAGCAGTACTTC.

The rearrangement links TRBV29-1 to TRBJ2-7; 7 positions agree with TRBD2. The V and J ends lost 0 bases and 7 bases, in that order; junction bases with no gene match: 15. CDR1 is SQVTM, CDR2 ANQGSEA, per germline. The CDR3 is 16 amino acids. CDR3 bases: TGCAGCGTTGAAGATCAGGAGCGGGGAATCGTTGGGGAGCAGTACTTC. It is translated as CSVEDQERGIVGEQYF.

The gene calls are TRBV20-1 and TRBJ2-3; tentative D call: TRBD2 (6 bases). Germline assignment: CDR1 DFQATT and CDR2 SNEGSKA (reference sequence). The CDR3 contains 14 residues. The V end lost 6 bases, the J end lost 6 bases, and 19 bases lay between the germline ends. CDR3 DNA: TGCAGTGCCCAGGGTAGGGGCGGGGTGGATACGCAGTATTTT. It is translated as CSAQGRGGVDTQYF.

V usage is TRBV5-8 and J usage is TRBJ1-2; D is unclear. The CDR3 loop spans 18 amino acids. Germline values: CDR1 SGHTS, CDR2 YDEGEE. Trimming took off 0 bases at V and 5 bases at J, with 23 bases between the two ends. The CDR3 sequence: CASSLARVEESGRYGYTF. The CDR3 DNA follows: TGTGCCAGCAGCTTGGCGCGGGTGGAAGAATCCGGGAGGTATGGCTACACCTTC.

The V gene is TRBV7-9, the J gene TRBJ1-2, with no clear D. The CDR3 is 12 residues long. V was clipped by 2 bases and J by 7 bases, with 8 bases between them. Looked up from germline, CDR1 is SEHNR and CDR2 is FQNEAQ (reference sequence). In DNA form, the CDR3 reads TGTGCCAGCAGCTTAATGGGTACTGGCTACACCTTC. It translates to CASSLMGTGYTF.

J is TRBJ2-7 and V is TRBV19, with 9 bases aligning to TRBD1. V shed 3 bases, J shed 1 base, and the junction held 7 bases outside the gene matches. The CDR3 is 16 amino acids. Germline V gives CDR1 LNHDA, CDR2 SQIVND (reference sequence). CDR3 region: CASSIRSGTGSYEQYF. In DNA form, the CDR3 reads TGTGCCAGTAGTATCCGATCCGGGACAGGGTCCTACGAGCAGTACTTC. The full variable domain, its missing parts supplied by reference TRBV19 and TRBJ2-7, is DGGITQSPKYLFRKEGQNVTLSCEQNLNHDAMYWYRQDPGQGLRLIYYSQIVNDFQKGDIAEGYSVSREKKESFPLTVTSAQKNPTAFYLCASSIRSGTGSYEQYFGPGTRLTVT.

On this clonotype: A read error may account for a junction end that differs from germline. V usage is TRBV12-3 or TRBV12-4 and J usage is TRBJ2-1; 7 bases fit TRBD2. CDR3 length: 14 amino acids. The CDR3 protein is CASSLVQTSSEQLF. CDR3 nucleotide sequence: TGTGCCAGCAGTTTAGTGCAGACTAGCAGTGAGCAGCTCTTC.

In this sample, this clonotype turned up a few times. Here the CDR3 reads CAWSKAALGEQYF. Here the CDR3 DNA reads TGTGCCTGGAGTAAGGCAGCCTTGGGGGAGCAGTACTTC. The rearrangement links TRBV30 to TRBJ2-7; no firm D call. This CDR3 is built from 13 residues. CDR1 and CDR2 (germline): GTSNPN, SVGIG (reference sequence). Between the trimmed V and J ends, which lost 2 bases and 7 bases, there was a span of 15 bases. The full variable domain, its missing parts supplied by reference TRBV30 and TRBJ2-7, is SQTIHQWPATLVQPVGSPLSLECTVEGTSNPNLYWYRQAAGRGLQLLFYSVGIGQISSEVPQNLSASRPQDRQFILSSKKLLLSDSGFYLCAWSKAALGEQYFGPGTRLTVT.